This T cell receptor (beta chain) appears in the sequencing data of a study of shared clonotypes between healthy human individuals. Whole-study results and caveats: Generation probabilities were higher for clonotypes shared across all four sorted-subset donors than for unshared ones.

Of note for this clone: Its antigen is not identified.

Naive CD8 cells were CD45RO-negative, positively selected for CCR7, excluding terminally differentiated effector memory CD45RA+ cells. Using immunoSEQ multiplex PCR, the repertoire was profiled, and TCRdb retains in-frame clones only, with some absent. Of about 2,100,000 clones listed, approximately 94% are singletons. CDR3 length: 15 residues. Trimming stripped 2 bases from V and 4 bases from J, with 15 bases between. Per the germline V gene, CDR1 is MDHEN and CDR2 is SYDVKM. The sample taken for sequencing was naive CD8+ T cells from PBMCs. The gene calls are TRBV28 and TRBJ2-7, with D possibly being TRBD1 or TRBD2 (6 bases each). The source of this sequence is a man younger than 30 in good health. Some clones in this sample may be carry-over from other donors' samples. CDR3 in amino acids: CASSLSRGTLYEQYF. CDR3 nucleotides: TGTGCCAGCAGTTTAAGCCGGGGGACACTGTACGAGCAGTACTTC.